This paragraph covers one T cell receptor (beta chain) sequence. What it binds is not known. The CDR3 is 14 residues long. Germline values: CDR1 SGHNT, CDR2 YYREEE (reference sequence). V trimming: 2 bases; J trimming: 1 base; junction bases outside the gene matches: 3. The sample originates from a study of Ad26.COV2.S vaccination and SARS-CoV-2 variants. Study-level findings and limits: Assessments of TCR breadth and depth may have underestimated the total T cell responses. Across vaccine and placebo recipients, the breadth of non-spike TCRs was similar.

Using immunoSEQ multiplex PCR, the repertoire was profiled, and TCRdb retains in-frame clones only, with some absent. Here the sample spans fewer than 100,000 clones, roughly 85% being singletons. The rearrangement joins TRBV5-4 to TRBJ2-7; TRBD1 agrees at 7 bases. The clonotype originates from a human donor who had recovered from COVID-19. The source was peripheral blood, collected after recovery from COVID-19. The chain's CDR3 is CASSFGQVSYEQYF. The CDR3 region has the DNA TGTGCCAGCAGCTTTGGACAGGTGTCCTACGAGCAGTACTTC.